These T cell receptor beta chains were read from a single sample in a study of early T cells in non-severe SARS-CoV-2 infection. In TCRdb, the 5' RACE reads were re-called with MiXCR into one record per CDR3 protein. The repertoire holds about 61,000 distinct CDR3 sequences, with roughly a tenth as singletons. The sample consisted of whole blood. All receptors derive from an adult who was a healthcare worker with PCR-confirmed SARS-CoV-2 infection or an uninfected control (not recorded which). Each CDR3 is given with its conserved first and last residue. Fields, in order: CDR3 DNA, CDR3 protein, D gene, J gene, V gene, clone size. A D gene is named only where the DNA matches it firmly. Expanded clones are given a class, and other clones once, few, many or no size at all.

TGCGCCAGCAGCAAAACAGGTTCCCCGGAAGGCAAGCAGTTCTTC | CASSKTGSPEGKQFF | NA | TRBJ2-1 | TRBV4-3 | few
TGTGCCAGCTCAAAGGACAGGGTTGACACTGAAGCTTTCTTT | CASSKDRVDTEAFF | TRBD1 | TRBJ1-1 | TRBV18 | NA
TGTGCCTGGAATGCTGGGGGGGCAGATACGCAGTATTTT | CAWNAGGADTQYF | TRBD2 | TRBJ2-3 | TRBV30 | many
TGTGCCAGCAGCGCCCAGGGATTTTTCGACAATGAGCAGTTCTTC | CASSAQGFFDNEQFF | NA | TRBJ2-1 | TRBV11-2 | few
TGCGCCAGCAGCCTCTACCGGGGCGATGAGCAGTTCTTC | CASSLYRGDEQFF | NA | TRBJ2-1 | TRBV4-1 | few
TGTGCCAGTGCAAGCCGGAGGGGGGCCCTATTGGGCTACACCTTC | CASASRRGALLGYTF | NA | TRBJ1-2 | TRBV12-3/TRBV12-4 | NA
TGTGCCAGTAAGCCTAGCCCAGTGGGTGAGCAGTTCTTC | CASKPSPVGEQFF | NA | TRBJ2-1 | TRBV19 | NA
TGTGCCAGCAGCCAGAGGGGCGATACGCAGTATTTT | CASSQRGDTQYF | NA | TRBJ2-3 | TRBV3-1 | many
TGTGCCAGCAGTCCCATGGGGGGCAGGGGTTCACCCCTCCACTTT | CASSPMGGRGSPLHF | NA | TRBJ1-6 | TRBV12-3/TRBV12-4 | many
TGCGCCAGCAGCCAAGGCTCGGTGTCCTCCAGAACCAACTATGGCTACACCTTC | CASSQGSVSSRTNYGYTF | NA | TRBJ1-2 | TRBV4-1 | NA
TGTGCCAGCAGCGTACAGACCGAGACCCCGTTCTTC | CASSVQTETPFF | NA | TRBJ2-1 | TRBV9 | NA
TGTGCCAGCAGCTTAGGGGTAGCGGGGCCCTACGATGAGCAGTTCTTC | CASSLGVAGPYDEQFF | TRBD2 | TRBJ2-1 | TRBV11-2 | few
TGTGCCAGCAGTTACTCGACTCCGGTTGAGCAGTTCTTC | CASSYSTPVEQFF | NA | TRBJ2-1 | TRBV6-2/TRBV6-3 | many
TGTGCCAGCAGCGTAGGGACTAGCGGTTCCACAGATACGCAGTATTTT | CASSVGTSGSTDTQYF | TRBD2 | TRBJ2-3 | TRBV9 | NA
TGTGCCAGCAGGGCATGGGAAACCGATACGCAGTATTTT | CASRAWETDTQYF | NA | TRBJ2-3 | TRBV7-9 | many
TGTGCCAGCTCACGTGTAGGGACTGAAGCTTTCTTT | CASSRVGTEAFF | NA | TRBJ1-1 | TRBV3-1 | many
TGTGCCAGCAGCAGACAGGTTTGGGTCACAGATACGCAGTATTTT | CASSRQVWVTDTQYF | NA | TRBJ2-3 | TRBV12-3/TRBV12-4 | NA
TGTGCCAGCAGCGTATCGCCGGGGGTTAGCACAGATACGCAGTATTTT | CASSVSPGVSTDTQYF | NA | TRBJ2-3 | TRBV9 | NA
TGTGCCAGCAGCTTAGCCCCCACGGGAGGGAACTATGGCTACACCTTC | CASSLAPTGGNYGYTF | NA | TRBJ1-2 | TRBV11-2 | NA
TGTGCCAGCAGCTTATCGACCACCGGGGAGCTGTTTTTT | CASSLSTTGELFF | NA | TRBJ2-2 | TRBV11-2 | few
TGTGCCAGCAGCTTAGTCCCTACTACGGTGGGGGGGCAAGAGACCCAGTACTTC | CASSLVPTTVGGQETQYF | TRBD2 | TRBJ2-5 | TRBV7-2 | few
TGCGCCAGCAGCACTATCCCCCGGGAGACCCAGTACTTC | CASSTIPRETQYF | NA | TRBJ2-5 | TRBV5-1 | many
TGTGCCAGCAGCCCTCTCCGAGACTACGAGCAGTACTTC | CASSPLRDYEQYF | NA | TRBJ2-7 | TRBV5-8 | few
TGTGCCAGCAGCTTAGTCCTGGGGGCCTTGAACACTGAAGCTTTCTTT | CASSLVLGALNTEAFF | NA | TRBJ1-1 | TRBV7-8 | NA
TGTGCCAGCGGTACTTTCTCTGGAAACACCATATATTTT | CASGTFSGNTIYF | NA | TRBJ1-3 | TRBV2 | many
TGCAGTGCCGAGGGGAAACTCTACGAGCAGTACTTC | CSAEGKLYEQYF | NA | TRBJ2-7 | TRBV20-1 | many
TGTGCCAGCAGCCCAAGAGCGGGGGGACCTAATTACAATGAGCAGTTCTTC | CASSPRAGGPNYNEQFF | TRBD2 | TRBJ2-1 | TRBV7-9 | NA
TGTGCCAGCAGTGAATCTCAGGGGGCAAACACTGAAGCTTTCTTT | CASSESQGANTEAFF | TRBD1 | TRBJ1-1 | TRBV25-1 | few
TGTGCCAGCAGTTTATGGACACTTCTAGATGGGGTTCGCTACGAGCAGTACTTC | CASSLWTLLDGVRYEQYF | NA | TRBJ2-7 | TRBV28 | many
TGCGCCAGCAGTCTATGGGCGAGAGGCGCCGGGGAGCTGTTTTTT | CASSLWARGAGELFF | NA | TRBJ2-2 | TRBV23-1 | NA
TGTGCCAGCAGTAAAGACACTGAAGCTTTCTTT | CASSKDTEAFF | NA | TRBJ1-1 | TRBV6-1 | many
TGCAGCGCCCTGGGAGAGACCCAGTACTTC | CSALGETQYF | NA | TRBJ2-5 | TRBV29-1 | many
TGTGCCAGCAGGAAGACCCCGACAGGGATTGGCACTGAAGCTTTCTTT | CASRKTPTGIGTEAFF | TRBD1 | TRBJ1-1 | TRBV6-6 | many
TGTGCCATCAGTGATCTATCGAACACCGGGGAGCTGTTTTTT | CAISDLSNTGELFF | NA | TRBJ2-2 | TRBV10-3 | NA
TGCGCCAGCCGGGGACTAGCGGGGCCGCAGTATTTT | CASRGLAGPQYF | TRBD2 | TRBJ2-3 | TRBV10-2 | many
TGTGCCAGCAGCCTGAGACTAGCGGGGGCCTCCGTCGGGGAGCTGTTTTTT | CASSLRLAGASVGELFF | TRBD2 | TRBJ2-2 | TRBV7-6 | many
TGTGCCAGCACGGGGACCTATAATTCACCCCTCCACTTT | CASTGTYNSPLHF | NA | TRBJ1-6 | TRBV5-6 | many
TGCGCCAGCAGTCGAACGGGGGTGCCCCGGGAGACCCAGTACTTC | CASSRTGVPRETQYF | NA | TRBJ2-5 | TRBV4-1 | few
TGTGCCAGCAGTACCGGGACAGGGAATATCGATGAGCAGTTCTTC | CASSTGTGNIDEQFF | TRBD1 | TRBJ2-1 | TRBV7-9 | few
TGTGCCAGCAGCTTAGAACAGTCCCACGAGCAGTACTTC | CASSLEQSHEQYF | NA | TRBJ2-7 | TRBV7-2 | many
TGCGCCAGCAGCCACATCCGGGACAGGGTGAACATTCAGTACTTC | CASSHIRDRVNIQYF | TRBD1 | TRBJ2-4 | TRBV4-1 | many
TGTGCCAGTAGTATAGATGGCAGCCAAGAGACCCAGTACTTC | CASSIDGSQETQYF | NA | TRBJ2-5 | TRBV19 | many
TGTGCCAGCAGCTTAAAAGTTGAGACTGAGCAGTTCTTC | CASSLKVETEQFF | NA | TRBJ2-1 | TRBV11-2 | many
TGTGCCACCAGCGTAAGAATTGGACAGGGTTACAATGAGCAGTTCTTC | CATSVRIGQGYNEQFF | TRBD1 | TRBJ2-1 | TRBV15 | many
TGTGCCAGCAGCTTAGGTAGCGGGACACACACCGGGGAGCTGTTTTTT | CASSLGSGTHTGELFF | TRBD2 | TRBJ2-2 | TRBV7-3 | few
TGTGCCAGCTCACCATCGGGCCGTAACTATGGCTACACCTTC | CASSPSGRNYGYTF | NA | TRBJ1-2 | TRBV18 | many
TGTGCCAGCAGCCTCAGGGGCGGCAGAGCCTCTGGAAACACCATATATTTT | CASSLRGGRASGNTIYF | NA | TRBJ1-3 | TRBV13 | many